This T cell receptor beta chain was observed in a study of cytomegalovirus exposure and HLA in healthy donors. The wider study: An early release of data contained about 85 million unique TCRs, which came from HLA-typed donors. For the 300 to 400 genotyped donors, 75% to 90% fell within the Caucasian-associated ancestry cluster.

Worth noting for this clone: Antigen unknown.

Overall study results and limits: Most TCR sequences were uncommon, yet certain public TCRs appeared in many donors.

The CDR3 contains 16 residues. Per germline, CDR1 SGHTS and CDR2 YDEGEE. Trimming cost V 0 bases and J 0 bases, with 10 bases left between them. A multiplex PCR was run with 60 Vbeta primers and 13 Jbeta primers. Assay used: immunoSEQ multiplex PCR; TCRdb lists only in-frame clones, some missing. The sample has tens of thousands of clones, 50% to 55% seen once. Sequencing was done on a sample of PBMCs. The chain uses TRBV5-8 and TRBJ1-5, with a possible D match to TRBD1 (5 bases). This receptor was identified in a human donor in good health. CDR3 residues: CASSLGQTNSNQPQHF. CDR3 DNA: TGTGCCAGCAGCTTGGGACAGACAAATAGCAATCAGCCCCAGCATTTT.